This T cell receptor beta chain was documented in a study of blood T cells in healthy people across ages. Broader study findings: Naive T cell percentage and TCR beta diversity correlated strongly.

Notes on this clonotype: Its antigen is not known.

Combining a sample-barcoded 5' primer with a J-beta primer mix, a second PCR ran for about 7 to 11 cycles. TCRdb redid the calling of the 5' RACE reads with MiXCR, one entry per CDR3 protein. Found here are 1.8 million or so distinct CDR3 sequences, roughly two fifths of them singletons; the top ten hold about 23%. The CDR3 sequence is 15 residues long. The V and J ends lost 0 bases and 4 bases respectively, with 7 bases between them. Germline CDR1 is MNHNS and CDR2 is SASEGT. Sequencing was carried out using blood. J is TRBJ1-6 and V is TRBV6-1; D unclear. The clonotype was recovered from a human donor in good health. CDR3 sequence reads: CASSEADGYNSPLHF. The CDR3 coding sequence is TGTGCCAGCAGTGAAGCGGACGGGTATAATTCACCCCTCCACTTT.